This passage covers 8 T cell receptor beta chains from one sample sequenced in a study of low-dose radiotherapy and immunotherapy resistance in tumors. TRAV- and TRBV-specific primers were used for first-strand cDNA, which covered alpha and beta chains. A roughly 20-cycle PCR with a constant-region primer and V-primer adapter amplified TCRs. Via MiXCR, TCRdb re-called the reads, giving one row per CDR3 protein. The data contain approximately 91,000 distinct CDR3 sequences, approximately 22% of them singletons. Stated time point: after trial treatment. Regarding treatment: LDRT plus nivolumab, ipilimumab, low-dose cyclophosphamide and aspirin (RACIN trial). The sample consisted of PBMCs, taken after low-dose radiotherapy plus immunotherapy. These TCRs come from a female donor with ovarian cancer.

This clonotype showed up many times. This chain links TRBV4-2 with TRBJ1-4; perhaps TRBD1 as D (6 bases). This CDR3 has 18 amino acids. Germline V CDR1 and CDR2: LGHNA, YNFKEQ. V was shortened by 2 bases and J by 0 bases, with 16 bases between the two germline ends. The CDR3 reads CASSQLRQAEATNEKLFF. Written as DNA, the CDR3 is TGTGCCAGCAGCCAATTGAGACAGGCCGAGGCAACTAATGAAAAACTGTTTTTT.

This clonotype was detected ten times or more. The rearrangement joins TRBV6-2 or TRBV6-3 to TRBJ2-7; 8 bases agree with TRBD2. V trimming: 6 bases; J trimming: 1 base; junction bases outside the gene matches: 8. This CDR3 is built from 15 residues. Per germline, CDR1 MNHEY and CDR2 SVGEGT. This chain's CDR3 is CASRGSGSMSYEQYF. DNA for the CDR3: TGTGCCAGCAGAGGAAGCGGGAGTATGTCCTACGAGCAGTACTTC.

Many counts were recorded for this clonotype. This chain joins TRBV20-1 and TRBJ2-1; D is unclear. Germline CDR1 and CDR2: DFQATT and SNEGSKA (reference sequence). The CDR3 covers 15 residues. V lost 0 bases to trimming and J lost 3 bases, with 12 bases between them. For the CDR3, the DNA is TGCAGTGCTAGAGATCAAAGGAACTACTACAATGAGCAGTTCTTC. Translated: CSARDQRNYYNEQFF.

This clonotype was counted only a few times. The CDR3 is CATKTDHYGYTF. Here the CDR3 DNA reads TGTGCCACCAAAACCGACCATTATGGCTACACCTTC. The V and J genes are TRBV27 and TRBJ1-2; D unclear. The CDR3 is 12 residues long. Trimming left V 10 bases short and J 5 bases short, with 14 bases between. Germline V lookup: CDR1 MNHEY, CDR2 SMNVEV (reference sequence).

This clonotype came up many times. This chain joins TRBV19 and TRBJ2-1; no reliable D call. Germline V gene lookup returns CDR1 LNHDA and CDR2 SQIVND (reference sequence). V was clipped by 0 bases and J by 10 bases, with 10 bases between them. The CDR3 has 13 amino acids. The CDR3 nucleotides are TGTGCCAGTAGTATAGATGGTGGCAGCGAGCAGTTCTTC. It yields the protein CASSIDGGSEQFF.

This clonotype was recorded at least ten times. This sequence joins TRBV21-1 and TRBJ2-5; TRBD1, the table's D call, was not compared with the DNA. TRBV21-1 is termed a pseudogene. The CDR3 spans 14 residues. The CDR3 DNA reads TGTGCCAGCAGCAAAGTTGGGACAGGGAAGACCCAGTACTTC. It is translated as CASSKVGTGKTQYF.

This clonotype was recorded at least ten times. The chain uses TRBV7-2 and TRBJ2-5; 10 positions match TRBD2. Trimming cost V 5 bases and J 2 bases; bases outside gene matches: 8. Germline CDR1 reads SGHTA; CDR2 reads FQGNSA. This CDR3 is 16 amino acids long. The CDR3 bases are TGTGCCAGCAGCCTATTAGCGGGGGGACCACAAGAGACCCAGTACTTC. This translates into CASSLLAGGPQETQYF. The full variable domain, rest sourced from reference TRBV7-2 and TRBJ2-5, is GAGVSQSPSNKVTEKGKDVELRCDPISGHTALYWYRQSLGQGLEFLIYFQGNSAPDKSGLPSDRFSAERTGGSVSTLTIQRTQQEDSAVYLCASSLLAGGPQETQYFGPGTRLLVL.

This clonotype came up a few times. The CDR3 sequence: CASRLHPSTDTQYF. CDR3 DNA sequence: TGCGCCAGCAGACTACACCCTAGCACAGATACGCAGTATTTT. This chain uses TRBV5-1 with TRBJ2-3; D remains unclear. Deletions cut 5 bases from V and 0 bases from J, with 10 bases between. The CDR3 contains 14 residues. The germline V gene has CDR1 SGHRS and CDR2 YFSETQ.